This T cell receptor beta chain was identified in a study of a mutant IDH1 vaccine in newly diagnosed glioma. Study-level information: Patients had received radiotherapy, temozolomide, or both previously, most receiving both.

Study-wide points: There seemed to be no relation between pseudoprogression and changes in top peripheral T cell clonotypes. Immune responses induced by the vaccine were seen in roughly 93% of patients, spanning multiple MHC alleles.

Some clones are missing from TCRdb's copy, which holds only in-frame ones; the method was immunoSEQ multiplex PCR. The sample contains tens of thousands of clones, roughly three quarters of which appear only once. Time point reported: week 23, last vaccination. Alongside topical imiquimod, each dose of vaccine comprised 300 ug of mutant IDH1 20-mer peptide. Donors' newly diagnosed IDH1-mutant WHO grade 3 or 4 astrocytomas lacked nuclear ATRX. Concerning this clone itself: Antigen: not known.

The source of this sequence is a woman in her forties with glioma. Some clones in this sample may be carry-over from other donors' samples. Sequences were derived from PBMCs, sampled from a glioma patient whose treatment included an IDH1 peptide vaccine.

The DNA for the CDR3 is TGCGCCAGCAGCCCCGGACAGGGGAGGAATTCACCCCTCCACTTT. It codes for CASSPGQGRNSPLHF. This sequence joins TRBV4-1 and TRBJ1-6; 9 bases map to TRBD1. Trimming removed 4 bases from V and 7 bases from J; junction bases left unmatched: 5. The CDR3 is made up of 15 amino acids. The germline V gene has CDR1 MGHRA and CDR2 YSYEKL.